This T cell receptor (beta chain) emerged from a study of T cells in Graves' hyperthyroidism and ophthalmopathy. From RNA transcripts, TCR beta CDR3 regions were amplified. In the first-round RT-PCR of the TCR CDR3, the HTBI primer set was used. TCRdb reanalysed the multiplex PCR reads using MiXCR and keeps one entry per CDR3 protein. The profile shows 640,000 or so distinct CDR3 sequences, approximately 15% of them singletons. This clonotype was counted many times. The CDR3 loop spans 15 amino acids. The germline V and J ends were trimmed by 4 bases and 1 base, with 10 bases remaining between them. The germline V gene encodes CDR1 SGHDN and CDR2 FVKESK. Exclusion followed for patients with uncontrolled infection, other autoimmune disease, pregnancy or lactation. Diagnosis rested on symptoms, serum thyroxine and TRAb, thyroid ultrasound, and orbital computed tomography. Roughly 10 ml of fresh peripheral blood supplied the PBMCs.

The receptor was derived from a woman aged 40 to 50 with Graves' ophthalmopathy. The source material was blood. V usage is TRBV14 and J usage is TRBJ2-2; D remains unclear. The CDR3 DNA is TGTGCCAGCAGCCCCCGTCTCGGGAACACCGGGGAGCTGTTTTTT. This codes for CASSPRLGNTGELFF. Combining the CDR3 with reference TRBV14 and TRBJ2-2 gives the whole variable domain EAGVTQFPSHSVIEKGQTVTLRCDPISGHDNLYWYRRVMGKEIKFLLHFVKESKQDESGMPNNRFLAERTGGTYSTLKVQPAELEDSGVYFCASSPRLGNTGELFFGEGSRLTVL.